The 13 T cell receptor beta chains in this list originate from one sample, sequenced in a study of shared clonotypes between healthy human individuals. Libraries were prepared by immunoSEQ multiplex PCR; TCRdb keeps only in-frame clonotypes and omits some of them. Seen here are a few million clones, around 94% observed once, and the top ten hold about 0.13%. The specimen sequenced was naive CD4+ T cells sorted from blood. The subset denotes: CD45RA+ positively selected. These receptors were taken from a man between 18 and 29 years old in good health.

This rearrangement joins TRBV28 to TRBJ2-6; maybe TRBD1 (5 bases). Germline assignment: CDR1 MDHEN and CDR2 SYDVKM. The ends were cut back, 7 bases at V and 0 bases at J, with 10 bases in the middle. The CDR3 sequence is 15 residues long. CDR3 sequence reads: CASTAQGSGANVLTF. In DNA form, the CDR3 reads TGTGCCAGCACCGCCCAGGGCTCTGGGGCCAACGTCCTGACTTTC.

About this clone: The same CDR3 is also encoded by other DNA sequences in this sample. This chain connects TRBV18 to TRBJ2-5, with D possibly TRBD1 on 6 matching bases. Trimming pared 5 bases from V and 1 base from J, leaving 8 bases between. CDR1 and CDR2 from the germline V gene are KGHSH and LQKENI. The CDR3 consists of 13 residues. CDR3 protein: CASSAGAQETQYF. CDR3 nucleotides: TGTGCCAGCTCAGCAGGGGCCCAAGAGACCCAGTACTTC.

V is TRBV6-5 and J is TRBJ2-3; 7 bases line up with TRBD2. The germline gives CDR1 MNHEY, CDR2 SVGAGI. The CDR3 loop spans 16 amino acids. V was clipped by 0 bases and J by 4 bases; unmatched bases: 7. CDR3 DNA: TGTGCCAGCAGTTACTCGGCGGGAGTGGGATCAGATACGCAGTATTTT. Translated, it gives CASSYSAGVGSDTQYF.

This chain links TRBV11-3 with TRBJ2-2; no clear D. CDR3 length equals 12 residues. Germline V lookup: CDR1 SGHNT, CDR2 YENEEA. Trimming removed 3 bases at V and 7 bases at J, with 6 bases between. The CDR3 sequence: CASSFEGGELFF. The CDR3 nucleotides are TGTGCCAGCAGCTTTGAAGGCGGGGAGCTGTTTTTT. The complete variable domain, with remaining parts taken from reference TRBV11-3 and TRBJ2-2, reads EAGVVQSPRYKIIEKKQPVAFWCNPISGHNTLYWYLQNLGQGPELLIRYENEEAVDDSQLPKDRFSAERLKGVDSTLKIQPAELGDSAVYLCASSFEGGELFFGEGSRLTVL.

The rearrangement links TRBV11-2 to TRBJ2-1; D assignment may be TRBD1 or TRBD2 (5 bases each). This CDR3 spans 13 amino acids. V gave up 5 bases and J gave up 9 bases, with 14 bases separating them. The germline V gene encodes CDR1 SGHAT and CDR2 FQNNGV. CDR3 bases: TGTGCCAGCAGCCTGGAGTGGGACGGTGAGCAGTTCTTC. Protein product: CASSLEWDGEQFF.

This clone was picked up a small number of times. The chain has TRBV2 and TRBJ1-6; TRBD1 might be the D (5 bases). The CDR3 runs 12 residues. CDR1 and CDR2 (germline): SNHLY, FYNNEI. The V end was cut by 8 bases, the J end by 7 bases, with 9 bases between. CDR3 sequence reads: CASGGTNSPLHF. In nucleotides, the CDR3 is TGTGCCAGCGGGGGGACCAATTCACCCCTCCACTTT. The entire variable domain, with the rest obtained from reference TRBV2 and TRBJ1-6, is as follows: EPEVTQTPSHQVTQMGQEVILRCVPISNHLYFYWYRQILGQKVEFLVSFYNNEISEKSEIFDDQFSVERPDGSNFTLKIRSTKLEDSAMYFCASGGTNSPLHFGNGTRLTVT.

The genes are TRBV5-1 and TRBJ2-1, with 8 nucleotides matching TRBD1. The CDR3 loop spans 14 amino acids. Germline V gene sequence: CDR1 SGHRS, CDR2 YFSETQ. Unmatched junction bases numbered 6, after V lost 4 bases and J lost 6 bases. For the CDR3, the DNA is TGCGCCAGCAGCGGGGGACAGGCGTCCAATGAGCAGTTCTTC. It codes for CASSGGQASNEQFF.

The V and J genes are TRBV2 and TRBJ1-1, with D uncertain. Trimming took off 8 bases at V and 1 base at J, with 11 bases between the two ends. The CDR3 is made up of 13 amino acids. From germline, CDR1 is SNHLY and CDR2 FYNNEI. The CDR3 loop is CASRPGWNTEAFF. Written as DNA, the CDR3 is TGTGCCAGCCGGCCGGGATGGAACACTGAAGCTTTCTTT.

This chain uses TRBV19 with TRBJ2-1; D might be TRBD2 (7 bases). Deletions cut 5 bases from V and 15 bases from J, with 20 bases between. The CDR3 is 13 residues long. Germline loops: CDR1 LNHDA, CDR2 SQIVND (reference sequence). CDR3 amino acids: CASSPVDLGGRFF. DNA of the CDR3: TGTGCCAGTAGTCCGGTCGACCTCGGGGGGCGGTTCTTC.

CDR3 sequence reads: CASSLVAAVGEKLFF. Here the CDR3 DNA reads TGTGCCAGCAGCTTAGTGGCGGCGGTGGGGGAAAAACTGTTTTTT. The chain couples TRBV7-9 to TRBJ1-4, with unresolved D. The CDR3 runs 15 residues. The germline V gene has CDR1 SEHNR and CDR2 FQNEAQ (reference sequence). V lost 1 base and J 8 bases, leaving 14 bases between the germline ends.

The chain joins TRBV6-5 to TRBJ2-7; perhaps TRBD2 as D (5 bases). In germline, CDR1 is MNHEY, CDR2 SVGAGI. This CDR3 contains 14 residues. The V end was cut by 1 base, the J end by 3 bases, with 10 bases between. The DNA for the CDR3 is TGTGCCAGCAGTTACTTCGGAGGCTACTACGAGCAGTACTTC. Translated: CASSYFGGYYEQYF.

This chain joins TRBV6-5 and TRBJ1-2, with TRBD1 matching 7 bases. The CDR3 runs 13 residues. CDR1 is MNHEY and CDR2 is SVGAGI in the germline V gene. With V trimmed by 5 bases and J by 5 bases, 5 bases remained unmatched. The CDR3 region has the DNA TGTGCCAGCAGTAAGGGACAGCTGTATGGCTACACCTTC. Its protein is CASSKGQLYGYTF.

This sequence joins TRBV11-2 and TRBJ1-1; perhaps TRBD1 as D (5 bases). V lost 2 bases to trimming and J lost 2 bases, with 9 bases between them. Germline V lookup: CDR1 SGHAT, CDR2 FQNNGV. The CDR3 sequence is 14 residues long. The CDR3 protein is CASSLRQTNTEAFF. CDR3 coding DNA: TGTGCCAGCAGCTTAAGACAGACCAACACTGAAGCTTTCTTT.